Listed below are T cell receptor beta chains from one sample, sequenced in a study of T cell repertoires in cytomegalovirus infection. One entry per CDR3 protein results from TCRdb running MiXCR on the reads. Counted here are about 150,000 distinct CDR3 sequences, approximately 17% occurring once; the ten biggest clones make up roughly a sixth. The sequenced material came from CD8+ T cells from PBMCs. The receptors were gathered from a human donor in good health (CMV status not recorded). Some clones in this sample may be carry-over from other donors' samples. Both conserved end residues are part of each CDR3. Fields, in order: CDR3 protein, CDR3 DNA, clone size, D gene, V gene, J gene. The D gene is left open where the match is weak. Only part of the rows carry a size: once, few, many, or a class if the clone is expanded.

CDR3aa: CASSWTANSITYEQYF
CDR3nt: TGTGCCAGCAGCTGGACAGCTAATAGTATTACCTACGAGCAGTACTTC
abundance: .
d_gene: .
v_gene: TRBV7-8
j_gene: TRBJ2-7

CDR3aa: CASSYSKDSGANVLTF
CDR3nt: TGTGCCAGCAGTTACTCGAAGGACTCTGGGGCCAACGTCCTGACTTTC
abundance: .
d_gene: .
v_gene: TRBV6-2/TRBV6-3
j_gene: TRBJ2-6

CDR3aa: CASSQGLRYYEQYF
CDR3nt: TGTGCCAGCAGCCAGGGACTGAGGTACTACGAGCAGTACTTC
abundance: .
d_gene: .
v_gene: TRBV6-2/TRBV6-3
j_gene: TRBJ2-7

CDR3aa: CSVERLADTYNEQFF
CDR3nt: TGCAGCGTTGAAAGACTAGCGGATACCTACAATGAGCAGTTCTTC
abundance: .
d_gene: TRBD2
v_gene: TRBV29-1
j_gene: TRBJ2-1

CDR3aa: CASSLTGSETQYF
CDR3nt: TGTGCCAGCAGTTTAACAGGATCAGAGACCCAGTACTTC
abundance: .
d_gene: .
v_gene: TRBV28
j_gene: TRBJ2-5

CDR3aa: CASSYSSEVLAGRFQETQYF
CDR3nt: TGTGCCAGCAGTTACTCGTCGGAGGTACTAGCGGGGCGATTCCAAGAGACCCAGTACTTC
abundance: .
d_gene: TRBD2
v_gene: TRBV6-2/TRBV6-3
j_gene: TRBJ2-5

CDR3aa: CASDSRGDNEQFF
CDR3nt: TGTGCCAGCGACTCTAGAGGGGACAATGAGCAGTTCTTC
abundance: .
d_gene: .
v_gene: TRBV7-9
j_gene: TRBJ2-1

CDR3aa: CASSLGSGDYEQYF
CDR3nt: TGTGCCAGCAGCCTAGGAAGCGGAGACTACGAGCAGTACTTC
abundance: few
d_gene: .
v_gene: TRBV14
j_gene: TRBJ2-7

CDR3aa: CASSLPLSGISTDTQYF
CDR3nt: TGTGCCAGCAGCCTACCACTGAGCGGGATAAGCACAGATACGCAGTATTTT
abundance: few
d_gene: TRBD2
v_gene: TRBV7-6
j_gene: TRBJ2-3

CDR3aa: CASSRAEGSTNEKLFF
CDR3nt: TGTGCCAGCAGTCGCGCCGAGGGGTCAACTAATGAAAAACTGTTTTTT
abundance: few
d_gene: .
v_gene: TRBV7-9
j_gene: TRBJ1-4

CDR3aa: CASSWRSGTNTGELFF
CDR3nt: TGTGCCAGCAGTTGGCGTAGCGGGACCAACACCGGGGAGCTGTTTTTT
abundance: .
d_gene: TRBD2
v_gene: TRBV6-2/TRBV6-3
j_gene: TRBJ2-2

CDR3aa: CASSPEQGWDYGYTF
CDR3nt: TGCGCCAGCAGCCCGGAACAGGGTTGGGACTATGGCTACACCTTC
abundance: .
d_gene: .
v_gene: TRBV5-1
j_gene: TRBJ1-2

CDR3aa: CASSDGQGSRAQYF
CDR3nt: TGTGCCAGCAGCGATGGACAGGGCTCAAGAGCCCAGTACTTC
abundance: .
d_gene: TRBD1
v_gene: TRBV7-9
j_gene: TRBJ2-5

CDR3aa: CASSFRLAGGKDTQYF
CDR3nt: TGTGCCAGCAGCTTTCGACTAGCGGGGGGCAAGGATACGCAGTATTTT
abundance: many
d_gene: TRBD2
v_gene: TRBV7-2
j_gene: TRBJ2-3

CDR3aa: CASSQGPGLSNEKLFF
CDR3nt: TGTGCCAGCAGCCAAGGCCCGGGCCTAAGTAATGAAAAACTGTTTTTT
abundance: .
d_gene: .
v_gene: TRBV14
j_gene: TRBJ1-4

CDR3aa: CSVDSSYEQYF
CDR3nt: TGCAGCGTCGACAGTTCCTACGAGCAGTACTTC
abundance: .
d_gene: .
v_gene: TRBV29-1
j_gene: TRBJ2-7

CDR3aa: CATREGETQYF
CDR3nt: TGTGCAACTCGGGAGGGGGAGACCCAGTACTTC
abundance: many
d_gene: TRBD2
v_gene: TRBV7-2
j_gene: TRBJ2-5

CDR3aa: CASTTETSPNEQYF
CDR3nt: TGTGCCAGCACTACGGAGACTAGCCCCAACGAGCAGTACTTC
abundance: .
d_gene: TRBD2
v_gene: TRBV6-2/TRBV6-3
j_gene: TRBJ2-7

CDR3aa: CASSFGQMNTGELFF
CDR3nt: TGTGCCAGCAGCTTCGGACAGATGAACACCGGGGAGCTGTTTTTT
abundance: few
d_gene: .
v_gene: TRBV11-2
j_gene: TRBJ2-2

CDR3aa: CASSQDGNRLNEQFF
CDR3nt: TGCGCCAGCAGCCAAGATGGTAATAGGCTCAATGAGCAGTTCTTC
abundance: many
d_gene: .
v_gene: TRBV4-3
j_gene: TRBJ2-1

CDR3aa: CASSISLGDEQYF
CDR3nt: TGTGCCAGCAGCATCAGCTTAGGGGACGAGCAGTACTTC
abundance: few
d_gene: .
v_gene: TRBV7-3
j_gene: TRBJ2-7

CDR3aa: CASRASRASEFF
CDR3nt: TGTGCCAGCAGGGCTTCTCGGGCTAGCGAGTTCTTC
abundance: .
d_gene: .
v_gene: TRBV5-6
j_gene: TRBJ2-1